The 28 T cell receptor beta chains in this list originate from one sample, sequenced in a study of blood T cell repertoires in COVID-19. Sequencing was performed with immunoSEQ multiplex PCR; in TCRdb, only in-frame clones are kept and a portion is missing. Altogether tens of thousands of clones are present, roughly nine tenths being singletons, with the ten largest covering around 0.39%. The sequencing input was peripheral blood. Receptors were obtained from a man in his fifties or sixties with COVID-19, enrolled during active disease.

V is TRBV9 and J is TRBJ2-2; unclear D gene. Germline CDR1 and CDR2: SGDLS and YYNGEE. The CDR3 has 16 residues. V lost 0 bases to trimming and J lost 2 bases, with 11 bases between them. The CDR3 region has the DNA TGTGCCAGCAGCGTAGCTTTTGCGGCAAACACCGGGGAGCTGTTTTTT. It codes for CASSVAFAANTGELFF.

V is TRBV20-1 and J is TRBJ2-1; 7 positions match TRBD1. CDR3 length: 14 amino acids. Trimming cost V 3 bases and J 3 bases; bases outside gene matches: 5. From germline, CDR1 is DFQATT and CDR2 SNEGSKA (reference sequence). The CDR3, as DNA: TGCAGTGCTAGTCGACAGGGTGACTACAATGAGCAGTTCTTC. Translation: CSASRQGDYNEQFF.

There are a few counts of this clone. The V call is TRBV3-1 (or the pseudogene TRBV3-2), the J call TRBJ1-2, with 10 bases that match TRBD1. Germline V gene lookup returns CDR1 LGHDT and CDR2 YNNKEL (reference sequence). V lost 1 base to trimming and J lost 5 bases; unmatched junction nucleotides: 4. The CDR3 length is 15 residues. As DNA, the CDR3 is TGTGCCAGCAGCCAAGCCGGGACAGGGGCATATGGCTACACCTTC. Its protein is CASSQAGTGAYGYTF.

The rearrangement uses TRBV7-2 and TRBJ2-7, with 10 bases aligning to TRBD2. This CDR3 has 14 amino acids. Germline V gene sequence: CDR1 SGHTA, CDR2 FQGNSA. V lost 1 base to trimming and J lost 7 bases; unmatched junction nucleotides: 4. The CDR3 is CASSLGLAGAEQYF. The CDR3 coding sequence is TGTGCCAGCAGCTTAGGCCTAGCGGGAGCTGAGCAGTACTTC. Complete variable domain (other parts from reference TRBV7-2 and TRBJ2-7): GAGVSQSPSNKVTEKGKDVELRCDPISGHTALYWYRQSLGQGLEFLIYFQGNSAPDKSGLPSDRFSAERTGGSVSTLTIQRTQQEDSAVYLCASSLGLAGAEQYFGPGTRLTVT.

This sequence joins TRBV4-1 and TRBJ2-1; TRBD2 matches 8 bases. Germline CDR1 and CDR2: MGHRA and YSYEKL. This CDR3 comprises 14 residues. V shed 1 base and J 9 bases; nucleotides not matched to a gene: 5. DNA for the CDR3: TGCGCCAGCAGCCAAGCGGGAGGGCCGGGTGAGCAGTTCTTC. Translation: CASSQAGGPGEQFF.

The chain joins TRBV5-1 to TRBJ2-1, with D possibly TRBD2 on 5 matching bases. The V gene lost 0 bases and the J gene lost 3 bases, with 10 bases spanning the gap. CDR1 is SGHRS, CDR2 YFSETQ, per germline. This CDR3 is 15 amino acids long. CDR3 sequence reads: CASSLVPGNYNEQFF. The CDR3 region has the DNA TGCGCCAGCAGCTTGGTCCCGGGAAACTACAATGAGCAGTTCTTC.

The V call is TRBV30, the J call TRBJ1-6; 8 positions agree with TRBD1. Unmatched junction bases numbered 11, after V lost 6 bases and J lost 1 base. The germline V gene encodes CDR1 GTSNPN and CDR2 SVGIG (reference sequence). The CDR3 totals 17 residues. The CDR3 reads CACSTGGSGSYNSPLHF. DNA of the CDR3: TGTGCCTGCTCAACAGGGGGTAGTGGGTCCTATAATTCACCCCTCCACTTT.

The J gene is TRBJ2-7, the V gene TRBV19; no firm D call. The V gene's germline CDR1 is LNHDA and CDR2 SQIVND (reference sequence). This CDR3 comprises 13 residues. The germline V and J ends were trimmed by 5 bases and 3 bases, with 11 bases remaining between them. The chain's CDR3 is CASSSVGSYEQYF. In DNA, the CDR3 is TGTGCCAGTAGTTCGGTGGGCAGCTACGAGCAGTACTTC.

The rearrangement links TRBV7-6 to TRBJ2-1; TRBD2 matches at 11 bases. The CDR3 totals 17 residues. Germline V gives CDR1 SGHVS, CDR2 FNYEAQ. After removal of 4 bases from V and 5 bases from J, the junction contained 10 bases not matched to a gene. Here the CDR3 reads CASSSRLAGSGHNEQFF. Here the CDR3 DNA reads TGTGCCAGCAGCTCGAGACTAGCGGGAAGTGGTCACAATGAGCAGTTCTTC.

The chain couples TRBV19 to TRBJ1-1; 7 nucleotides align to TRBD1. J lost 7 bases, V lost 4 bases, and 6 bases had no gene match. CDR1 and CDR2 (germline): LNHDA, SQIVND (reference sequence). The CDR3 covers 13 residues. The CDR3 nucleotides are TGTGCCAGTAGTAGGCAGGGGGGCCGTGAAGCTTTCTTT. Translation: CASSRQGGREAFF. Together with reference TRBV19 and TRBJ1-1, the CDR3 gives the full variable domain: DGGITQSPKYLFRKEGQNVTLSCEQNLNHDAMYWYRQDPGQGLRLIYYSQIVNDFQKGDIAEGYSVSREKKESFPLTVTSAQKNPTAFYLCASSRQGGREAFFGQGTRLTVV.

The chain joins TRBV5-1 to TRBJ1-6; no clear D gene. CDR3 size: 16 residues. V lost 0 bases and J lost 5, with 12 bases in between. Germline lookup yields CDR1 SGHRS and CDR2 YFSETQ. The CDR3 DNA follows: TGCGCCAGCAGCTTGGACGGTGCGGTCGATAATTCACCCCTCCACTTT. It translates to CASSLDGAVDNSPLHF.

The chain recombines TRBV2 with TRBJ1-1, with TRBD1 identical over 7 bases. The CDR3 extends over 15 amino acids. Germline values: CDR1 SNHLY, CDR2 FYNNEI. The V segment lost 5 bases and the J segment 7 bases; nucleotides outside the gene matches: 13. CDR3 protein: CASSRALQGVDEAFF. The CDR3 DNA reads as TGTGCCAGCAGTCGGGCGTTGCAGGGGGTTGATGAAGCTTTCTTT.

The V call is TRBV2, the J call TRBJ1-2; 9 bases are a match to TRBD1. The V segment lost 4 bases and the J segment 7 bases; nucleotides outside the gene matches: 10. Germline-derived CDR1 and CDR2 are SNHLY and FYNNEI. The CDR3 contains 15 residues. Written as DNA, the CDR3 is TGTGCCAGCAGTGGTACGGACAGGGGTAGGTTTGGCTACACCTTC. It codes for CASSGTDRGRFGYTF.

The CDR3 DNA reads TGTGCCAGCAGTGAAGGGGGCACGCACAGGGGAGAGACCCAGTACTTC. Translating gives CASSEGGTHRGETQYF. The chain couples TRBV25-1 to TRBJ2-5; 7 nucleotides match TRBD1. V shed 2 bases, J shed 4 bases, and the junction held 10 bases outside the gene matches. The CDR3 consists of 16 residues. Germline V lookup: CDR1 MGHDK, CDR2 SYGVNS.

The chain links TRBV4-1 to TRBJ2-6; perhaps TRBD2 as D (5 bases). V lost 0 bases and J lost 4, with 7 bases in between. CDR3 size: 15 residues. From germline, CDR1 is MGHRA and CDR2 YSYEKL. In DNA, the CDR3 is TGCGCCAGCAGCCAAGATCCGGGGGGGGCCAACGTCCTGACTTTC. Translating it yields CASSQDPGGANVLTF.

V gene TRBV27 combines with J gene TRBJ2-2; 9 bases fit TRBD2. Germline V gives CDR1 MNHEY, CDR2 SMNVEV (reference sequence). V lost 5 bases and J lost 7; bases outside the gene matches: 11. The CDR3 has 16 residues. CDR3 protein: CASSLRLVAGVGELFF. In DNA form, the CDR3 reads TGTGCCAGCAGTCTCCGGTTGGTAGCGGGAGTCGGGGAGCTGTTTTTT.

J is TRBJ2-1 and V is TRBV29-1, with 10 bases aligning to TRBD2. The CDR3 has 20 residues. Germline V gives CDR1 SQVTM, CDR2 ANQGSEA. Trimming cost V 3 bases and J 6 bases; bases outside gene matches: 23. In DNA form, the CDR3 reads TGCAGCGTTGAGAAGGGCCCTAGCCCCTCTAGCGGGAGCGGGGTCAATGAGCAGTTCTTC. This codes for CSVEKGPSPSSGSGVNEQFF.

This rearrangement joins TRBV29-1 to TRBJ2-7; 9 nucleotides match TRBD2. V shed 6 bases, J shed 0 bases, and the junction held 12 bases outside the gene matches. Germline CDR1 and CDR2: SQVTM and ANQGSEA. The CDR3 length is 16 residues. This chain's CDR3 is CSVAGTSTIVSYEQYF. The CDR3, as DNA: TGCAGCGTGGCCGGGACTAGCACTATTGTCTCCTACGAGCAGTACTTC.

In nucleotides, the CDR3 is TGTGCCAGCAGCGAGGGACAGGGCCAGCCCCAGCATTTT. Translated: CASSEGQGQPQHF. The genes are TRBV5-6 and TRBJ1-5, with 9 nucleotides matching TRBD1. This CDR3 contains 13 residues. J was trimmed by 7 bases and V by 4 bases; bases with no gene match: 3. Germline CDR1 and CDR2: SGHDT and YYEEEE.

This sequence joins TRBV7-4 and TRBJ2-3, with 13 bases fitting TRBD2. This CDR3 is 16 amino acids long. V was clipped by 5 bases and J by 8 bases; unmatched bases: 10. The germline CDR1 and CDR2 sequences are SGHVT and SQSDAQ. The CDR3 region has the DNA TGTGCCAGCAGCCGCTGTACTAGCGGGAGGGCCCGTACGCAGTATTTT. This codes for CASSRCTSGRARTQYF.

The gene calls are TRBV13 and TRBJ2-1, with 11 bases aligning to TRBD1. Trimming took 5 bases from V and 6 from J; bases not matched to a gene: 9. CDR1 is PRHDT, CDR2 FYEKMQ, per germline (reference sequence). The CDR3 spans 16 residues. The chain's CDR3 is CASSLGGTGGVNEQFF. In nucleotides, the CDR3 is TGTGCCAGCAGCCTTGGGGGGACAGGGGGTGTCAATGAGCAGTTCTTC.

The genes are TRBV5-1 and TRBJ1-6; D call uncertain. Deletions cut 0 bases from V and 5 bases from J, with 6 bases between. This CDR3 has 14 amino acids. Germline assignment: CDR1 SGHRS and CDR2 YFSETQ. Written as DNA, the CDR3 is TGCGCCAGCAGCTTGGGCCCTAATAATTCACCCCTCCACTTT. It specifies CASSLGPNNSPLHF.

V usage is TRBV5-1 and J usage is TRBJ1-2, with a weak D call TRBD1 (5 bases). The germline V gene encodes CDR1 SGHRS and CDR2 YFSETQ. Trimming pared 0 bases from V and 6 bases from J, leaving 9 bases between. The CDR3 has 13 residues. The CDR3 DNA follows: TGCGCCAGCAGCTTGGGACAGTACGATGGCTACACCTTC. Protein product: CASSLGQYDGYTF.

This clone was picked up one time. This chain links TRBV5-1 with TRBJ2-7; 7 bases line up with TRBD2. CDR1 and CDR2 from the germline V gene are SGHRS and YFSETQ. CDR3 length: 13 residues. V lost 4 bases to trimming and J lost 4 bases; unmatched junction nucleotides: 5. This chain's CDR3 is CASSVSSGYEQYF. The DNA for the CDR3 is TGCGCCAGCAGCGTATCTAGCGGATACGAGCAGTACTTC.

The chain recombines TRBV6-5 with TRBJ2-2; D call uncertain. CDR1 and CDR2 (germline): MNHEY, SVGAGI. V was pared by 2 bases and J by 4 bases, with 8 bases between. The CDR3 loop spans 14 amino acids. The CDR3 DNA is TGTGCCAGCAGTTACAACGGTGGCACCGGGGAGCTGTTTTTT. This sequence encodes CASSYNGGTGELFF.

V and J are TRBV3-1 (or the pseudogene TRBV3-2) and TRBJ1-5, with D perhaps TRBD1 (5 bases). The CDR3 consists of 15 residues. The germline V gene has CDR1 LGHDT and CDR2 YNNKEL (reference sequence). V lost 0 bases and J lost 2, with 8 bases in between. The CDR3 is CASSQDTRGNQPQHF. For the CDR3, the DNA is TGTGCCAGCAGCCAAGATACCAGGGGCAATCAGCCCCAGCATTTT.

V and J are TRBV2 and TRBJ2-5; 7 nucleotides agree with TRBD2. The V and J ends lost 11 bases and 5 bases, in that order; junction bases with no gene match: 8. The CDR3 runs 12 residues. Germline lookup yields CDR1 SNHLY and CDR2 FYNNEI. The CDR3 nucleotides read TGTGCCTCGTGGGAGGGAGGGGAGACCCAGTACTTC. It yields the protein CASWEGGETQYF. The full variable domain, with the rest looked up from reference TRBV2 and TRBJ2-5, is EPEVTQTPSHQVTQMGQEVILRCVPISNHLYFYWYRQILGQKVEFLVSFYNNEISEKSEIFDDQFSVERPDGSNFTLKIRSTKLEDSAMYFCASWEGGETQYFGPGTRLLVL.

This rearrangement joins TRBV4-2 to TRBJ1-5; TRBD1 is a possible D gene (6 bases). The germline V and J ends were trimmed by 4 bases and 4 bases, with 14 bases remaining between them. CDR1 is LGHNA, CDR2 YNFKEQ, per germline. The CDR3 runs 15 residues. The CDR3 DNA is TGTGCCAGCAGCCCTACGAGGACAGCTAATCAGCCCCAGCATTTT. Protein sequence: CASSPTRTANQPQHF.